This paragraph covers one TCR beta chain sequence. The data stem from a study of CD8+ T cells in alopecia areata. RNA, once extracted, was reverse transcribed into cDNA for use as the sequencing template. The method was immunoSEQ multiplex PCR; TCRdb's version includes in-frame clones alone and lacks a portion of them. In the table there are 170,000 or so clones, roughly 61% of which are singletons. Germline CDR1 reads SQVTM; CDR2 reads ANQGSEA. V was clipped by 5 bases and J by 2 bases, with 18 bases between them. This CDR3 spans 15 amino acids. The treatment denotes: oral pan-JAK inhibitor, 5-10 mg twice daily.

The V call is TRBV29-1, the J call TRBJ2-5, with D maybe TRBD1 (6 bases). The input for sequencing was CD8+ T cells sorted from blood, taken at week 24, from a patient treated with tofacitinib. The source of this sequence is a human donor with alopecia areata. The CDR3 DNA is TGCAGCGTTAGAGCGCCGGGACACCTACAAGAGACCCAGTACTTC. This gives the protein CSVRAPGHLQETQYF.